The next 15 T cell receptor beta chains were all read from a single sample in a study of beta chain features in type 1 diabetes. For these TCRs, the target antigens are not known. Investigators reverse transcribed all isolated RNA, so they sequenced expressed TCRB transcripts. The data were produced by immunoSEQ multiplex PCR, yet TCRdb's version contains in-frame clones alone and is incomplete. Of hundreds of thousands of clones listed, roughly an eighth are singletons. Study conclusions and caveats: Researchers report that Type 1 diabetes patients had moderately but significantly shorter TCRB CDR3s across all four CD4+ subsets.

Sequenced: naive CD4+ T cells from blood. These receptors were taken from a man aged 18 to 30 with type 1 diabetes.

This chain uses TRBV30 with TRBJ2-1; possibly TRBD1 for D (7 bases). Trimming shortened V by 5 bases and J by 8 bases, and 22 bases separated the two germline ends. Germline CDR1 reads GTSNPN; CDR2 reads SVGIG (reference sequence). The CDR3 is 15 amino acids. The CDR3: CAWDRGQAGTHEQFF. The CDR3 DNA reads TGTGCCTGGGACCGCGGACAGGCGGGAACGCATGAGCAGTTCTTC.

The chain joins TRBV7-2 to TRBJ2-3; the D gene could be TRBD1 or TRBD2 (5 bases each). V gave up 1 base and J gave up 3 bases, with 11 bases separating them. The CDR3 is 15 residues long. CDR1 is SGHTA and CDR2 is FQGNSA in the germline V gene. CDR3 DNA: TGTGCCAGCAGCTTAGTTAATTGGGGGACAGATACGCAGTATTTT. It yields the protein CASSLVNWGTDTQYF.

This clone was counted only a few times. The rearrangement links TRBV7-2 to TRBJ2-7; 8 bases are shared with TRBD2. CDR1 and CDR2 from the germline V gene are SGHTA and FQGNSA. The trim removed 4 bases at V and 3 bases at J, leaving 5 bases unmatched. The CDR3 has 14 amino acids. CDR3: CASSSLAGVYEQYF. CDR3 DNA sequence: TGTGCCAGCAGCTCCCTAGCGGGTGTCTACGAGCAGTACTTC. Full variable domain (rest looked up from reference TRBV7-2 and TRBJ2-7): GAGVSQSPSNKVTEKGKDVELRCDPISGHTALYWYRQSLGQGLEFLIYFQGNSAPDKSGLPSDRFSAERTGGSVSTLTIQRTQQEDSAVYLCASSSLAGVYEQYFGPGTRLTVT.

V is TRBV29-1 and J is TRBJ1-1; D might be TRBD1 (5 bases). With 4 bases removed from V and 9 bases from J, the gap between germline ends came to 15 bases. In germline, CDR1 is SQVTM, CDR2 ANQGSEA. The CDR3 runs to 12 residues. The CDR3, as DNA: TGCAGCGTTGTTTCAGGGTCAGAGAAAGCTTTCTTT. Its translation: CSVVSGSEKAFF.

This clone was picked up a small number of times. V is TRBV18 and J is TRBJ2-1; no reliable D call. The germline V and J ends were trimmed by 3 bases and 6 bases, with 12 bases remaining between them. This CDR3 is built from 14 residues. Germline lookup yields CDR1 KGHSH and CDR2 LQKENI. The DNA for the CDR3 is TGTGCCAGCTCACCTTCCCCTCCGTCCAATGAGCAGTTCTTC. Its protein is CASSPSPPSNEQFF.

This clone was counted a few times. The rearrangement uses TRBV5-1 and TRBJ1-2, with a possible D match to TRBD1 (6 bases). V was cut by 4 bases and J by 6 bases, with 13 bases left in between. The V gene's germline CDR1 is SGHRS and CDR2 YFSETQ. The CDR3 is 13 residues long. Here the CDR3 DNA reads TGCGCCAGCAGCCCGGAGGGGGGCAATGGCTACACCTTC. It encodes CASSPEGGNGYTF.

This clone came up a few times. The rearrangement links TRBV7-9 to TRBJ1-1; possibly TRBD1 for D (5 bases). The length of the CDR3 is 14 residues. V was shortened by 5 bases and J by 0 bases, with 10 bases between the two germline ends. Germline V CDR1 and CDR2: SEHNR, FQNEAQ (reference sequence). CDR3 sequence (DNA): TGTGCCAGCAGCGCCGGGACCTTGAACACTGAAGCTTTCTTT. This sequence encodes CASSAGTLNTEAFF.

The J gene is TRBJ2-3, the V gene TRBV19, with TRBD1 identical over 8 bases. The germline V gene encodes CDR1 LNHDA and CDR2 SQIVND (reference sequence). The CDR3 totals 16 residues. The V segment lost 1 base and the J segment 6 bases; nucleotides outside the gene matches: 9. The CDR3 coding sequence is TGTGCCAGTAGTATAGTACGCGCAGGGGGCTGGGATACGCAGTATTTT. Protein sequence: CASSIVRAGGWDTQYF.

This clone has a single count. The chain recombines TRBV6-1 with TRBJ1-5; 9 nucleotides agree with TRBD1. The ends lost 5 bases at V and 1 base at J; junction bases unmatched: 3. Germline V gives CDR1 MNHNS, CDR2 SASEGT. The CDR3 length is 15 residues. For the CDR3, the DNA is TGTGCCAGCAGTCCAGGGACAGGGAGCAATCAGCCCCAGCATTTT. Its translation is CASSPGTGSNQPQHF.

CDR3 coding DNA: TGTGCCTGGGAGGCGGCAGCCGGGGCTAATGAAAAACTGTTTTTT. Translating gives CAWEAAAGANEKLFF. The chain combines TRBV30 with TRBJ1-4; D gene ambiguous. Between the trimmed V and J ends, which lost 5 bases and 3 bases, there was a span of 16 bases. Per germline, CDR1 GTSNPN and CDR2 SVGIG (reference sequence). The CDR3 is 15 residues long.

The chain combines TRBV10-2 with TRBJ2-5; 7 nucleotides agree with TRBD2. This CDR3 region has 15 residues. V dropped 8 bases and J dropped 5; count of bases not matched to a gene: 14. The germline V gene has CDR1 WSHSY and CDR2 SAAADI. The CDR3: CASRLHPGGSETQYF. The DNA of the CDR3 is TGCGCCAGCCGCCTCCACCCAGGCGGGAGTGAGACCCAGTACTTC.

The chain couples TRBV6-5 to TRBJ2-1; no firm D call. V was shortened by 2 bases and J by 6 bases, with 8 bases between the two germline ends. The germline gives CDR1 MNHEY, CDR2 SVGAGI. This CDR3 has 13 amino acids. The CDR3 sequence is CASSYARFNEQFF. Here the CDR3 DNA reads TGTGCCAGCAGTTACGCCAGGTTCAATGAGCAGTTCTTC.

The chain recombines TRBV5-1 with TRBJ1-4; no definite D call. CDR3 length: 17 amino acids. V gave up 2 bases and J gave up 1 base, with 15 bases separating them. Germline-derived CDR1 and CDR2 are SGHRS and YFSETQ. The CDR3 is CASSFGRLPVTNEKLFF. In nucleotides, the CDR3 is TGCGCCAGCAGCTTCGGAAGGTTACCGGTAACTAATGAAAAACTGTTTTTT. Based on the CDR3 plus reference TRBV5-1 and TRBJ1-4, the full variable domain is KAGVTQTPRYLIKTRGQQVTLSCSPISGHRSVSWYQQTPGQGLQFLFEYFSETQRNKGNFPGRFSGRQFSNSRSEMNVSTLELGDSALYLCASSFGRLPVTNEKLFFGSGTQLSVL.

This clone was found a few times. V gene TRBV4-1 combines with J gene TRBJ1-4; 9 nucleotides align to TRBD1. Germline lookup yields CDR1 MGHRA and CDR2 YSYEKL. CDR3 length: 14 amino acids. The J segment lost 7 bases and the V segment lost 4 bases, leaving 4 bases of the junction unmatched. In DNA, the CDR3 is TGCGCCAGCAGCCTACAGGGGGCTAGTGAAAAACTGTTTTTT. It codes for CASSLQGASEKLFF.

V usage is TRBV4-1 and J usage is TRBJ2-7; D remains unclear. The ends were cut back, 1 base at V and 0 bases at J, with 10 bases in the middle. This CDR3 has 15 amino acids. The germline CDR1 and CDR2 sequences are MGHRA and YSYEKL. For the CDR3, the DNA is TGCGCCAGCAGCCAAGCATCTACCAGCTCCTACGAGCAGTACTTC. Protein product: CASSQASTSSYEQYF.